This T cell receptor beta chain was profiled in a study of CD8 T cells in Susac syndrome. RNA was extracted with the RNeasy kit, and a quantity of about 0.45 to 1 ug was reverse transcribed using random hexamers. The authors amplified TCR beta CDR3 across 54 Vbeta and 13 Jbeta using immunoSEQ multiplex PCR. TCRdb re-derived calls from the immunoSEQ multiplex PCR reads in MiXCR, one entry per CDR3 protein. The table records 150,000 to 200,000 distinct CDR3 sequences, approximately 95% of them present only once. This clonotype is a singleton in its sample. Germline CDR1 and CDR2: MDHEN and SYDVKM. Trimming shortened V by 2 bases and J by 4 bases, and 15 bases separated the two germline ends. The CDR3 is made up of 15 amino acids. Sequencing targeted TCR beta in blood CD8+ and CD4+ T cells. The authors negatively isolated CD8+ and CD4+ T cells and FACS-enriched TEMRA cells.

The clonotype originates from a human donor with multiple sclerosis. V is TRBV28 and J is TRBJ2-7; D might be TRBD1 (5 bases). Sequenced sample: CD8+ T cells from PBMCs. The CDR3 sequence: CASSLLRGSSYEQYF. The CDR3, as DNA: TGTGCCAGCAGTTTACTAAGGGGCTCATCGTACGAGCAGTACTTC.